This T cell receptor beta chain stems from a study of patients and donors after allogeneic stem cell transplantation (dated by TCRdb to about 2020). V and J lose 3 bases and 3 bases, and a span of 15 bases separates them. The CDR3 starts with the cysteine, ends with the phenylalanine, and has 15 residues. The only DNA kept is the CDR3, 45 bases in frame from the first base. CDR1 SQVTM and CDR2 ANQGSEA were looked up in the germline V gene. The table lists this clonotype with a count of one. The antigen this receptor binds is unknown. Base quality data are lacking; no much larger clone is found one base away. One read alone is a weak basis. Libraries came from RT-PCR. The sequencer listed for this sample is NextSeq 550. Using fastp at Q25 and MiXCR, TCRdb reprocessed the public reads and kept productive beta chains. Identical CDR3 proteins give one entry, which carries the most common genes and DNA. The sample table shows hundreds of thousands of distinct CDR3 sequences, and approximately 16% are seen once. The top ten clones comprise 6% to 8% of the sample.

Material: blood, either unsorted or a sorted T cell fraction (not recorded which). Recombination connected TRBV29-1 to TRBJ1-3, and TRBD1 may be the D gene, going by 6 matching bases. The sequence was obtained from a human donor who was either an allogeneic HSCT recipient or a stem cell or donor lymphocyte infusion donor (not recorded which). It is not recorded whose cells these are; they may come from a transplant donor. The sequenced DNA is TGCAGCGTTGAGGCGCGTTCCAGGGGTGGAAACACCATATATTTT. Its translation reads: CSVEARSRGGNTIYF.